This T cell receptor beta chain was found in a study of control samples from healthy donors and cancer patients. The method was immunoSEQ multiplex PCR; TCRdb's version includes in-frame clones alone and lacks a portion of them. The repertoire holds around 95,000 clones, with around 85% as singletons. This receptor was obtained from a man in his thirties or forties in good health. The sequencing sample was made of blood.

The CDR3 reads CASSQDTLAGGADTQYF. The CDR3 region has the DNA TGCGCCAGCAGCCAAGATACGCTAGCGGGGGGCGCAGATACGCAGTATTTT. This chain uses TRBV4-1 with TRBJ2-3; TRBD2 matches at 11 bases. The germline V gene encodes CDR1 MGHRA and CDR2 YSYEKL. V was pared by 0 bases and J by 4 bases, with 6 bases of the junction left unmatched. This CDR3 comprises 17 residues.